This T cell receptor beta chain emerged from a study of OX40 agonist ivuxolimab in advanced cancers. V was shortened by 6 bases and J by 2 bases, with 11 bases between the two germline ends. The CDR3 is 14 amino acids. CDR1 is SEHNR and CDR2 is FQNEAQ in the germline V gene (reference sequence). TCRdb keeps only in-frame clones here, not all; method: immunoSEQ multiplex PCR. Among 100,000 or so clones listed, approximately 90% were seen once. The material was CD4+ or CD8+ T cells sorted from blood, obtained in a trial of the OX40 agonist ivuxolimab. The TCR sequence derives from an adult with an advanced solid tumor such as melanoma, head and neck, liver or kidney cancer. The chain carries TRBV7-9 and TRBJ1-3; possibly TRBD1 for D (5 bases). The CDR3: CASRSGPTGNTIYF. The CDR3 DNA reads as TGTGCCAGCAGATCGGGACCGACTGGAAACACCATATATTTT.